The TCR beta chain under discussion was sequenced for a study of T cell responses to AZD1222 COVID-19 vaccine. Study conclusions and caveats: Clonal diversity was possibly underestimated, and the donors were mostly white British, with more females.

This clone is a singleton in its sample. No antigen is known for it. Trimming cost V 5 bases and J 10 bases; bases outside gene matches: 3. CDR1 is SEHNR and CDR2 is FQNEAQ in the germline V gene (reference sequence). CDR3 length: 11 amino acids. Clones were sequenced by immunoSEQ multiplex PCR, and TCRdb holds only the in-frame ones, with some missing. The sample has roughly 150,000 clones, about 88% seen once. Sequencing was performed on peripheral blood, taken after recovery from COVID-19. The J gene is TRBJ1-1, the V gene TRBV7-9; 8 positions agree with TRBD1. This receptor was obtained from an adult who had recovered from COVID-19. CDR3 amino acids: CASSPDRGAFF. CDR3 sequence (DNA): TGTGCCAGCAGCCCCGACAGGGGAGCTTTCTTT.